This T cell receptor (beta chain) was recorded in a study of vaccination effects on CD4 cells after COVID-19. Study-level background: Among convalescent patients, two provided samples 16 days and one week before vaccination. Study results and limitations: Marked clonal contraction was seen in infection- and vaccine-induced clones late after vaccination.

The table came from immunoSEQ multiplex PCR; TCRdb's copy has only in-frame clones and leaves some out. Among more than 15,000 clones listed, approximately 81% were seen once. Viral peptide pools were used in the ViraFEST assay to expand antigen-specific CD4+ T cells, and sequencing came afterward. The culture ran for approximately 9 days before CD4+ T cells were isolated. This individual tested PCR-positive for SARS-CoV-2 infection between March and December 2020. Each well held around 2 million PBMC cultured with around 9 ug/ml peptides and around 10 IU/ml IL-2. In the cultures, half the medium was exchanged for IL-2 medium on days 3 and 7. Details on this clone: What it recognizes is unknown.

Germline-derived CDR1 and CDR2 are SNHLY and FYNNEI. V lost 8 bases, J lost 0 bases, and 11 bases lay in between. The CDR3 covers 15 residues. The receptor was derived from a human donor who had a prior SARS-CoV-2 infection. Material: CD4+ T cells from PBMCs cultured with SARS-CoV-2 spike peptides, obtained before COVID-19 vaccination. The chain has TRBV2 and TRBJ2-6; D gene ambiguous. The CDR3 is CASSGRSSGANVLTF. The CDR3 nucleotides read TGTGCCAGCTCCGGACGGAGCTCTGGGGCCAACGTCCTGACTTTC.